A single sample is the source of the 3 T cell receptor beta chains below, sequenced in a study of blood T cell repertoires in COVID-19. Using immunoSEQ multiplex PCR, the repertoire was profiled, and TCRdb retains in-frame clones only, with some absent. Among about 12,000 clones listed, around 85% were seen once. The sequenced sample was peripheral blood. These receptors all stem from a human donor in a cohort sampled during active COVID-19.

This chain joins TRBV5-8 and TRBJ2-3, with D perhaps TRBD1 (6 bases). CDR3 length: 14 residues. With 6 bases removed from V and 1 base from J, the gap between germline ends came to 12 bases. CDR1 is SGHTS and CDR2 is YDEGEE in the germline V gene. The CDR3 sequence: CASTPRTGTDTQYF. In nucleotides, the CDR3 is TGTGCCAGCACACCCAGGACAGGCACAGATACGCAGTATTTT. Full variable domain (outside the CDR3, taken from reference TRBV5-8 and TRBJ2-3): EAGVTQSPTHLIKTRGQQATLRCSPISGHTSVYWYQQALGLGLQFLLWYDEGEERNRGNFPPRFSGRQFPNYSSELNVNALELEDSALYLCASTPRTGTDTQYFGPGTRLTVL.

The chain combines TRBV5-4 with TRBJ2-2, with TRBD1 as a possible D gene (5 bases). CDR3 size: 16 residues. The germline gives CDR1 SGHNT, CDR2 YYREEE (reference sequence). V was cut by 0 bases and J by 0 bases, with 9 bases left in between. The chain's CDR3 is CASSLDPGSNTGELFF. As DNA, the CDR3 is TGTGCCAGCAGCTTGGATCCAGGGTCGAACACCGGGGAGCTGTTTTTT.

The chain employs TRBV7-2 and TRBJ2-2, with 7 bases fitting TRBD1. Germline values: CDR1 SGHTA, CDR2 FQGNSA. V trimming: 2 bases; J trimming: 6 bases; junction bases outside the gene matches: 6. CDR3 size: 15 residues. The CDR3 bases are TGTGCCAGCAGCTTATCCAGGGGGTCTCCCGGGGAGCTGTTTTTT. Translation gives CASSLSRGSPGELFF.